The TCR beta chain under discussion was sequenced for a study of low-dose radiotherapy and immunotherapy resistance in tumors. Turning to the study itself: Aspirin 300 mg, taken orally and daily, was given to patients for four cycles from cycle 1 day 1.

Indicated time point: before trial treatment. This clonotype was counted at least ten times. TRAV- and TRBV-specific primers were used for first-strand cDNA, which covered alpha and beta chains. TCR amplification used roughly 18 PCR cycles, a constant-region primer and a V-primer adapter. mRNA isolates were amplified via in vitro transcription. TCRdb ran MiXCR on the reads and lists one entry per CDR3 protein. The table records approximately 84,000 distinct CDR3 sequences, about a sixth of them present only once. This sequence was found in a male donor with prostate cancer. Sequenced material: PBMCs, taken before treatment.

The CDR3 DNA reads TGTGCCAGCAGCCAAGAAACAGGGGACATAGCTAACTATGGCTACACCTTC. Translation: CASSQETGDIANYGYTF. V gene TRBV3-1 combines with J gene TRBJ1-2; 7 nucleotides match TRBD1. The CDR3 covers 17 residues. V gave up 0 bases and J gave up 0 bases; unmatched junction bases: 7. The germline V gene encodes CDR1 LGHDT and CDR2 YNNKEL (reference sequence).